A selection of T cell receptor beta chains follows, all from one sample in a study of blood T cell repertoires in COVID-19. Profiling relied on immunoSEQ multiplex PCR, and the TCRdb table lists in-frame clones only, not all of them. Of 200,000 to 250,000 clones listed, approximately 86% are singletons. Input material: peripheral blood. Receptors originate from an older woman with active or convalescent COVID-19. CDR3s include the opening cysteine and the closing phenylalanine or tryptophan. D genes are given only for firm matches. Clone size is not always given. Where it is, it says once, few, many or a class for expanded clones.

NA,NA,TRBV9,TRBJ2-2,CASSAGLGGGELFF,TGTGCCAGCAGCGCCGGGCTAGGAGGCGGGGAGCTGTTTTTT
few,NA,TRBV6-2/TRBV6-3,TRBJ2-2,CASSFQGYTGELFF,TGTGCCAGCAGTTTTCAGGGTTACACCGGGGAGCTGTTTTTT
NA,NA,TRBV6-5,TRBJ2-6,CASRVRASGANVLTF,TGTGCCAGCAGGGTAAGAGCCTCTGGGGCCAACGTCCTGACTTTC
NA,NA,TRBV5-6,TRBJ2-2,CASSFDRNTGELFF,TGTGCCAGCAGCTTCGACAGGAACACCGGGGAGCTGTTTTTT
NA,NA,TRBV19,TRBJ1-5,CASSLGRARDQPQHF,TGTGCCAGTAGTCTGGGGAGAGCCCGCGATCAGCCCCAGCATTTT
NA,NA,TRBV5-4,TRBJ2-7,CASSLEGTPTYEQYF,TGTGCCAGCAGCTTGGAGGGGACTCCGACTTACGAGCAGTACTTC
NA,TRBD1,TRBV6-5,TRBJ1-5,CASLHRGRNQPQHF,TGTGCCAGCTTACACAGGGGGCGCAATCAGCCCCAGCATTTT
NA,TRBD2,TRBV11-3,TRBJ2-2,CASSSRLAGGGYTGELFF,TGTGCCAGCAGCTCAAGACTAGCGGGAGGGGGGTACACCGGGGAGCTGTTTTTT
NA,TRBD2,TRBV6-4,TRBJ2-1,CASSRSGTSYYNEQFF,TGTGCCAGCAGCCGGAGCGGGACTAGCTATTACAATGAGCAGTTCTTC
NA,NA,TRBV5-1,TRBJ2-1,CASSHRGGVAYNEQFF,TGCGCCAGCAGCCATCGGGGCGGGGTGGCCTACAATGAGCAGTTCTTC
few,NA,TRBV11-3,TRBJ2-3,CASSLGSARADTQYF,TGTGCCAGCAGCTTAGGGTCAGCGAGGGCGGATACGCAGTATTTT
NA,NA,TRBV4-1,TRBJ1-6,CASSQEPSGGSPLHF,TGCGCCAGCAGCCAAGAGCCGTCTGGCGGTTCACCCCTCCACTTT
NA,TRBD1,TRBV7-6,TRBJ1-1,CASSLGQGGGTEAFF,TGTGCCAGCAGCTTGGGACAGGGTGGGGGGACTGAAGCTTTCTTT
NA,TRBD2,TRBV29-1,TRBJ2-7,CSAHQRGDREQYF,TGCAGCGCACACCAGCGGGGAGATAGGGAGCAGTACTTC
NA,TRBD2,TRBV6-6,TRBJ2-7,CASSYSIAGEGNEQYF,TGTGCCAGCAGTTACTCGATTGCGGGAGAAGGTAACGAGCAGTACTTC
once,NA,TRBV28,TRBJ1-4,CASSLLRGNEKLFF,TGTGCCAGCAGTTTATTAAGGGGGAATGAAAAACTGTTTTTT
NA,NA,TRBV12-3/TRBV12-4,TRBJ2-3,CASSPLNTQYF,TGTGCCAGCAGCCCCTTAAATACGCAGTATTTT
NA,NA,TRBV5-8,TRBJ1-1,CASSLGVGDEAFF,TGTGCCAGCAGCTTGGGAGTTGGAGATGAAGCTTTCTTT
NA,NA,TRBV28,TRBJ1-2,CASSLTPNYGYTF,TGTGCCAGCAGTTTGACACCTAACTATGGCTACACCTTC
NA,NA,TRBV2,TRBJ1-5,CASSEQGNQPQHF,TGTGCCAGCAGTGAGCAGGGGAATCAGCCCCAGCATTTT
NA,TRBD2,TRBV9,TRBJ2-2,CASESGSYTGELFF,TGTGCCAGCGAAAGCGGGAGTTACACCGGGGAGCTGTTTTTT
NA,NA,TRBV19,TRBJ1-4,CASKQGGSTNEKLFF,TGTGCCAGTAAACAGGGTGGGTCAACTAATGAAAAACTGTTTTTT
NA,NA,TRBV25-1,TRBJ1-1,CASSEWGVATFF,TGTGCCAGCAGTGAATGGGGGGTCGCAACTTTCTTT
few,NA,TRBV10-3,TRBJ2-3,CAIRASGRTDTQYF,TGTGCCATCAGAGCAAGCGGGCGCACAGATACGCAGTATTTT
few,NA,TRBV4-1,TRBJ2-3,CASSTSGLSTDTQYF,TGCGCCAGCAGCACAAGTGGGCTTAGCACAGATACGCAGTATTTT
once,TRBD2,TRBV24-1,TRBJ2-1,CATSDRGTSGSRNEQFF,TGTGCCACCAGTGATAGAGGGACTAGCGGGAGTCGGAATGAGCAGTTCTTC
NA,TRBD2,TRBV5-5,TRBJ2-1,CASTFSGIDDEQFF,TGTGCCAGCACCTTTAGCGGGATCGACGATGAGCAGTTCTTC
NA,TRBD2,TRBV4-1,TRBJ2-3,CASSQGASGTYTDTQYF,TGCGCCAGCAGCCAAGGGGCTAGCGGGACCTACACAGATACGCAGTATTTT
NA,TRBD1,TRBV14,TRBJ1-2,CASSQLTGTFGTANYGYTF,TGTGCCAGCAGCCAGCTGACAGGGACTTTCGGAACGGCTAACTATGGCTACACCTTC
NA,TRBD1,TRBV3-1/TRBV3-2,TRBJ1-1,CASSRRTGVVEAFF,TGTGCCAGCAGCAGACGGACAGGCGTGGTTGAAGCTTTCTTT
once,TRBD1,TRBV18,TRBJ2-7,CASSPGQGSYEQYF,TGTGCCAGCTCACCTGGACAGGGAAGTTACGAGCAGTACTTC
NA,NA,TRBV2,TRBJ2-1,CASSERGSDNEQFF,TGTGCCAGCAGTGAGCGGGGTTCGGACAATGAGCAGTTCTTC
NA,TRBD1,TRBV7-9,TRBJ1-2,CASILGQGAPLYGYTF,TGTGCCAGCATATTGGGGCAGGGGGCTCCCCTATATGGCTACACCTTC
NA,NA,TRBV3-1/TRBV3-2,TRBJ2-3,CASSHGRLGSTDTQYF,TGTGCCAGCAGCCACGGGAGACTAGGGAGCACAGATACGCAGTATTTT
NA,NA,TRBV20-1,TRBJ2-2,CSASVTAGGELFF,TGCAGTGCTAGTGTTACAGCAGGCGGGGAGCTGTTTTTT
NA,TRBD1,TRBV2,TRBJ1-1,CASSYPSTGPEAFF,TGTGCCAGCAGTTACCCCTCGACAGGGCCTGAAGCTTTCTTT
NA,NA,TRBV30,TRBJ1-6,CAWSVRGGSYNSPLHF,TGTGCCTGGAGTGTACGGGGGGGCTCCTATAATTCACCCCTCCACTTT
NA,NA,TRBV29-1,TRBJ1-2,CSAGTPNYGYTF,TGCAGCGCCGGGACACCTAACTATGGCTACACCTTC
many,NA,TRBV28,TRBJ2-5,CASSFPDTLSETQYF,TGTGCCAGCAGTTTCCCGGACACCTTGTCGGAGACCCAGTACTTC
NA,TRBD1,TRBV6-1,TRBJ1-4,CASSGRQGATNEKLFF,TGTGCCAGCAGTGGCCGACAGGGAGCAACTAATGAAAAACTGTTTTTT
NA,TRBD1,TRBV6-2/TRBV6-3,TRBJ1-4,CASSPRTGGPQATNEKLFF,TGTGCCAGCAGCCCTAGGACAGGGGGACCTCAGGCAACTAATGAAAAACTGTTTTTT
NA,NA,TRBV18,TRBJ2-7,CASSPGTLGNEQYF,TGTGCCAGCTCACCCGGGACTCTGGGGAACGAGCAGTACTTC
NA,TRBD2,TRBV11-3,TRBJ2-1,CASSSRTSGDSSYNEQFF,TGTGCCAGCAGCTCGCGGACTAGCGGTGACAGCTCCTACAATGAGCAGTTCTTC
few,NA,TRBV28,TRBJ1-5,CASTRPGGTQPQHF,TGTGCCAGCACCCGGCCGGGGGGCACTCAGCCCCAGCATTTT
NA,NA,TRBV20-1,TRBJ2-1,CSASPRLTHSYNEQFF,TGCAGTGCTAGTCCCAGACTGACGCACTCCTACAATGAGCAGTTCTTC
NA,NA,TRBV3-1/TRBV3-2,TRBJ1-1,CASSQTRVTEAFF,TGTGCCAGCAGCCAGACCAGGGTCACTGAAGCTTTCTTT
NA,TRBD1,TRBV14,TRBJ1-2,CASSQNRGGGYTF,TGTGCCAGCAGCCAAAACAGGGGTGGGGGCTACACCTTC
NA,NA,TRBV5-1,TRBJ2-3,CASSPGQSSTDTQYF,TGCGCCAGCAGCCCAGGACAGTCGAGCACAGATACGCAGTATTTT
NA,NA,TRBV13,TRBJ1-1,CASSPPEEWAAFF,TGTGCCAGCAGCCCCCCGGAGGAGTGGGCGGCTTTCTTT
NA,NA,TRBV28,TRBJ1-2,CASSQQDSYGYTF,TGTGCCAGCAGTCAACAGGATTCCTATGGCTACACCTTC
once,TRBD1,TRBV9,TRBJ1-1,CASSPGQGDTEAFF,TGTGCCAGCAGCCCGGGACAGGGAGACACTGAAGCTTTCTTT